The clone carrying this T cell receptor beta chain has a single count. Antigen specificity is unknown. Indicated treatment: some 20 received Ad26.COV2.S at low or high dose, single or two shots; 5 received placebo; per-sample allocation not given. Following the first vaccine or placebo injection, samples were taken on day 63. Trimming removed 2 bases from V and 4 bases from J, with 8 bases in between. Per germline, CDR1 MNHEY and CDR2 SVGEGT. This CDR3 is built from 13 residues. The sample originates from a study of Ad26.COV2.S vaccination and SARS-CoV-2 variants. Turning to the study itself: The donor was enrolled in the Ad26.COV2.S arm of the COV1001 trial. Doses of Ad26.COV2.S were injected into muscle once or twice, 56 days apart.

Findings and limits, study-wide: In TCR breadth and depth analyses, total T cell responses may have been underestimated. Placebo and vaccine recipients had non-spike TCR breadth that was similar.

Generated by immunoSEQ multiplex PCR, the TCRdb table keeps only in-frame clones and is missing some. The sample records 430,000 or so clones, 89% being singletons. The V and J genes are TRBV6-2 or TRBV6-3 and TRBJ1-2; no clear D. The source of this sequence is a person between 18 and 59 years old who received the Ad26.COV2.S COVID-19 vaccine or a placebo. This specimen was peripheral blood, taken in a trial of Ad26.COV2.S vaccine versus placebo. CDR3 protein: CASSYERSYGYTF. DNA for the CDR3: TGTGCCAGCAGTTACGAGCGGTCCTATGGCTACACCTTC.